The present T cell receptor beta chain was sequenced within a study of T and B cells in COVID-19 patients. Study background: COVID-19 patients gave peripheral blood either during active infection or after recovery.

The junction had 9 bases not matched to a gene; V was cut back by 5 bases and J by 7 bases. In germline, CDR1 is PRHDT, CDR2 FYEKMQ (reference sequence). This CDR3 is 15 amino acids long. Multiplex PCR with BIOMED2 TRB-A/B primer pools amplified TRB rearrangements. TCRdb passed the multiplex PCR reads through MiXCR, listing each CDR3 protein once. The sample yields about 22,000 distinct CDR3 sequences, 25% to 30% seen once. TRB was amplified from about 250-500 ng of blood genomic DNA. In regard to this clonotype: The antigen is undetermined.

Study-wide results and caveats: Active COVID-19 showed highly clonal TRB repertoires; recovery showed diversity and richness above healthy donors.

The sequence came from a human donor who had recovered from COVID-19. Sequenced material: blood. The chain uses TRBV13 and TRBJ2-1; 9 bases are a match to TRBD2. DNA for the CDR3: TGTGCCAGCAGCATGGGACTAGCCCCCAGTAATGAGCAGTTCTTC. Translation: CASSMGLAPSNEQFF.